The rows below give T cell receptor beta chains drawn from one sample of a study of blood T cell repertoires in COVID-19. Sequencing was performed with immunoSEQ multiplex PCR; in TCRdb, only in-frame clones are kept and a portion is missing. The data contain roughly 440,000 clones, 88% of them seen just once; the ten biggest clones take up over 10%. The source material was peripheral blood. The receptor set was obtained from a woman in her forties or fifties with COVID-19, enrolled during active disease. The CDR3 runs from the conserved cysteine through the conserved F or W. A D gene is named only where the DNA matches it firmly. Rows may omit the clone size; those that give it use once, few, many or a size class.

TRBV9,.,.,TRBJ2-7,CASSVAEGYEQYF,TGTGCCAGCAGCGTAGCCGAGGGCTACGAGCAGTACTTC
TRBV29-1,.,TRBD1,TRBJ1-2,CSVYGQAYYGYTF,TGCAGCGTCTACGGACAGGCCTACTATGGCTACACCTTC
TRBV11-3,.,.,TRBJ2-5,CASSPSFRGRETQYF,TGTGCCAGCAGCCCCTCCTTCAGGGGTAGGGAGACCCAGTACTTC
TRBV10-3,.,.,TRBJ2-7,CAIPFTYEQYF,TGTGCCATCCCCTTTACTTACGAGCAGTACTTC
TRBV19,.,.,TRBJ1-1,CASSVLTSENTEAFF,TGTGCCAGTAGTGTTTTAACATCTGAGAACACTGAAGCTTTCTTT
TRBV5-1,.,TRBD2,TRBJ2-6,CASSLGLAGTGGANVLTF,TGCGCCAGCAGCTTGGGACTAGCGGGGACCGGAGGGGCCAACGTCCTGACTTTC
TRBV3-1/TRBV3-2,.,.,TRBJ1-2,CASSQNSGYTF,TGTGCCAGCAGCCAAAACTCTGGCTACACCTTC
TRBV7-2,.,TRBD1,TRBJ1-4,CASSLVGTGVEKLFF,TGTGCCAGCAGCTTAGTGGGGACAGGGGTCGAAAAACTGTTTTTT
TRBV5-1,.,.,TRBJ2-3,CASSFPRQDTDTQYF,TGCGCCAGCAGCTTTCCCCGGCAGGACACAGATACGCAGTATTTT
TRBV6-5,.,TRBD2,TRBJ2-1,CASRATSGSSDEQFF,TGTGCCAGCAGGGCGACTAGCGGGTCATCTGATGAGCAGTTCTTC
TRBV5-1,.,.,TRBJ2-7,CASSFGSGDEQYF,TGCGCCAGCAGCTTTGGGTCAGGGGACGAGCAGTACTTC
TRBV5-1,.,.,TRBJ1-1,CASSQPTGFTEAFF,TGCGCCAGCAGCCAACCAACAGGGTTCACTGAAGCTTTCTTT
TRBV7-9,.,.,TRBJ1-1,CASRPLEGTEAFF,TGTGCCAGCAGACCCCTAGAGGGTACTGAAGCTTTCTTT
TRBV5-6,.,.,TRBJ1-6,CASSLSSGWPLHF,TGTGCCAGCAGCTTGTCCTCAGGGTGGCCCCTCCACTTT
TRBV9,.,TRBD1,TRBJ1-3,CASSVGGGRKISGNTIYF,TGTGCCAGCAGCGTAGGAGGGGGCCGTAAAATCTCTGGAAACACCATATATTTT
TRBV19,.,TRBD1,TRBJ1-5,CASSGTGGSNQPQHF,TGTGCCAGTAGTGGAACAGGGGGCTCTAATCAGCCCCAGCATTTT
TRBV5-1,.,TRBD1,TRBJ1-2,CASSLGGGEPGYTF,TGCGCCAGCAGCTTGGGAGGGGGCGAGCCTGGCTACACCTTC
TRBV28,.,TRBD1,TRBJ2-4,CASGLRQGEDIQYF,TGTGCCAGCGGGCTTCGACAGGGGGAGGACATTCAGTACTTC
TRBV3-1/TRBV3-2,.,TRBD1,TRBJ1-2,CASSRDRGSGDGYTF,TGTGCCAGCAGCCGTGACAGGGGTTCGGGGGATGGCTACACCTTC
TRBV28,once,.,TRBJ1-2,CASSFGGGANYGYTF,TGTGCCAGCAGTTTTGGCGGAGGAGCTAACTATGGCTACACCTTC
TRBV6-5,.,.,TRBJ1-5,CASSYSVRGGGQPQHF,TGTGCCAGCAGTTACTCGGTTAGGGGGGGCGGTCAGCCCCAGCATTTT
TRBV5-4,.,.,TRBJ2-1,CASSETGRSTNEQFF,TGTGCCAGCAGCGAGACAGGGAGGTCCACCAATGAGCAGTTCTTC
TRBV10-1,few,.,TRBJ1-1,CASSEWTGGAFF,TGCGCCAGCAGTGAGTGGACGGGGGGAGCTTTCTTT
TRBV27,.,.,TRBJ1-2,CASTVWGRPDSYTF,TGTGCCAGCACCGTATGGGGCCGCCCCGATAGCTACACCTTC
TRBV28,.,TRBD1,TRBJ1-4,CASSPSDRVNEKLFF,TGTGCCAGCAGCCCCTCGGACAGGGTTAATGAAAAACTGTTTTTT
TRBV20-1,.,.,TRBJ1-1,CSAPLNTEAFF,TGCAGTGCTCCATTGAACACTGAAGCTTTCTTT
TRBV9,.,.,TRBJ2-2,CASSVAGTTNTGELFF,TGTGCCAGCAGCGTAGCCGGGACAACCAACACCGGGGAGCTGTTTTTT
TRBV18,.,.,TRBJ1-2,CASSPGSGGNYGYTF,TGTGCCAGCTCACCGGGATCCGGGGGTAACTATGGCTACACCTTC
TRBV24-1,.,TRBD2,TRBJ2-5,CATGGAGTNQETQYF,TGTGCCACCGGGGGAGCCGGGACTAACCAAGAGACCCAGTACTTC
TRBV11-2,.,TRBD2,TRBJ2-3,CASSLTGGARGRDTQYF,TGTGCCAGCAGCTTAACCGGGGGGGCACGGGGGAGAGATACGCAGTATTTT
TRBV5-1,once,.,TRBJ2-1,CASSLVTAPEQFF,TGCGCCAGCAGCTTGGTTACAGCTCCTGAGCAGTTCTTC
TRBV9,.,.,TRBJ1-1,CASSVVGGGTEAFF,TGTGCCAGCAGCGTAGTTGGTGGAGGCACTGAAGCTTTCTTT
TRBV28,few,TRBD1,TRBJ1-5,CASSYLRGQGYESGNQPQHF,TGTGCCAGCAGCTATCTGCGGGGACAGGGGTACGAAAGTGGCAATCAGCCCCAGCATTTT
TRBV11-2,.,TRBD1,TRBJ1-6,CASSLDRTGNSPLHF,TGTGCCAGCAGCTTAGACCGGACAGGGAATTCACCCCTCCACTTT
TRBV30,.,.,TRBJ2-3,CAWGAFSTDTQYF,TGTGCCTGGGGCGCGTTTAGCACAGATACGCAGTATTTT
TRBV2,.,.,TRBJ2-6,CASSEGIAGANVLTF,TGTGCCAGCAGTGAAGGAATAGCTGGGGCCAACGTCCTGACTTTC
TRBV6-4,.,TRBD2,TRBJ2-7,CASSPLAGGSYEQYF,TGTGCCAGCAGTCCCCTAGCGGGGGGTTCCTACGAGCAGTACTTC
TRBV28,.,.,TRBJ1-2,CASSSGTQAYGYTF,TGTGCCAGCAGTTCTGGGACTCAAGCCTATGGCTACACCTTC
TRBV9,few,.,TRBJ2-7,CASSVASYGFYEQYF,TGTGCCAGCAGCGTAGCTTCTTACGGGTTCTACGAGCAGTACTTC
TRBV5-1,.,TRBD2,TRBJ2-7,CASSRTSGVHEQYF,TGCGCCAGCAGCCGGACTAGCGGGGTCCACGAGCAGTACTTC
TRBV7-6,few,.,TRBJ1-5,CASSPGASNQPQHF,TGTGCCAGCAGCCCAGGCGCTAGCAATCAGCCCCAGCATTTT
TRBV6-5,.,.,TRBJ1-1,CARARTEAFF,TGTGCCAGAGCTCGCACTGAAGCTTTCTTT
TRBV10-3,.,TRBD1,TRBJ1-2,CAISVSPGQDGYTF,TGTGCCATCAGTGTCTCGCCGGGACAGGATGGCTACACCTTC
TRBV24-1,.,.,TRBJ2-5,CATRGNSGVAQYF,TGTGCCACCAGAGGGAACTCCGGGGTGGCCCAGTACTTC
TRBV2,.,.,TRBJ2-5,CASSDWGLGRETQYF,TGTGCCAGCAGTGATTGGGGACTGGGCAGGGAGACCCAGTACTTC